The rows below give T cell receptor beta chains drawn from one sample of a study. TCRdb re-called the RT-PCR reads through MiXCR, storing one row per CDR3 protein. The sample has approximately 720,000 distinct CDR3 sequences, approximately 15% seen once. Sequenced: memory CD4+ T cells from blood. The receptors originated from a female donor in good health, serving as a healthy control. Both conserved end residues are part of each CDR3. Fields, in order: clone size, V gene, D gene, J gene, CDR3 protein, CDR3 DNA. D genes are given only for firm matches. Size is stated for part of the rows, as once, few or many counts, or as a class when the clone is expanded.

few	TRBV6-2/TRBV6-3	TRBD2	TRBJ2-1	CASSPLAGGWNEQFF	TGTGCCAGCAGCCCTCTAGCGGGAGGATGGAATGAGCAGTTCTTC
few	TRBV3-1	-	TRBJ1-5	CASSHTTNQPQHF	TGTGCCAGCAGCCATACCACAAATCAGCCCCAGCATTTT
few	TRBV6-2/TRBV6-3	TRBD1	TRBJ1-5	CASSLDRDNQPQHF	TGTGCCAGCAGCCTCGACAGGGACAATCAGCCCCAGCATTTT
-	TRBV15	TRBD2	TRBJ2-3	CATSHTRTGGPDTQYF	TGTGCCACCAGCCACACACGGACGGGAGGGCCAGATACGCAGTATTTT
-	TRBV28	-	TRBJ1-2	CASAPQARNGYTF	TGTGCCTCAGCCCCCCAGGCGAGGAATGGCTACACCTTC
-	TRBV5-1	TRBD2	TRBJ2-1	CASSFDGLAGSSYNEQFF	TGCGCCAGCAGCTTTGATGGACTAGCGGGAAGCTCCTACAATGAGCAGTTCTTC
-	TRBV6-4	-	TRBJ2-1	CASSVASIMRNEQFF	TGTGCCAGCAGTGTGGCTAGCATCATGAGAAATGAGCAGTTCTTC
few	TRBV29-1	-	TRBJ2-1	CSVDDVLSYNEQFF	TGCAGCGTTGACGATGTATTGTCCTACAATGAGCAGTTCTTC
-	TRBV20-1	-	TRBJ1-1	CSARDPLGAEAFF	TGCAGTGCTAGAGATCCCTTGGGGGCTGAAGCTTTCTTT
many	TRBV5-1	-	TRBJ2-5	CASSFQPTKETQYF	TGCGCCAGCAGCTTTCAGCCCACCAAAGAGACCCAGTACTTC
many	TRBV7-6	TRBD1	TRBJ1-2	CASSPGQARDYGYTF	TGTGCCAGCAGCCCGGGACAGGCGAGGGACTATGGCTACACCTTC
-	TRBV7-2	TRBD2	TRBJ2-3	CASIRLAGSTDTQYF	TGTGCCAGCATCAGACTAGCGGGTTCCACAGATACGCAGTATTTT
-	TRBV28	TRBD1	TRBJ1-1	CASGQGARTEAFF	TGTGCCAGTGGACAGGGGGCGAGGACTGAAGCTTTCTTT
few	TRBV7-2	-	TRBJ2-1	CASSPDQSYNEQFF	TGTGCCAGCAGCCCTGACCAGAGCTACAATGAGCAGTTCTTC
-	TRBV3-1	-	TRBJ2-7	CASSQALGQGYEQYF	TGTGCCAGCAGCCAAGCCCTGGGGCAGGGCTACGAGCAGTACTTC
many	TRBV10-3	-	TRBJ2-7	CAISEVTGRDEQYF	TGTGCCATCAGTGAGGTAACAGGGAGAGACGAGCAGTACTTC
-	TRBV7-2	-	TRBJ1-6	CASSLAWAGESPLHF	TGTGCCAGCAGCTTAGCGTGGGCAGGGGAATCACCCCTCCACTTT
many	TRBV4-1	-	TRBJ2-1	CASSLPSPGTRTRFF	TGCGCCAGCAGCCTCCCAAGTCCCGGGACCCGAACGAGGTTCTTC
-	TRBV3-1	TRBD2	TRBJ2-7	CASSPFGLAGGPYYEQYF	TGTGCCAGCAGCCCTTTTGGACTAGCGGGAGGGCCTTATTACGAGCAGTACTTC
-	TRBV20-1	-	TRBJ1-2	CSAATGTDYNYGYTF	TGCAGTGCTGCGACCGGGACTGACTATAACTATGGCTACACCTTC
many	TRBV5-6	-	TRBJ2-7	CASSLGGIRSYEQYF	TGTGCCAGCAGCCTGGGGGGCATTAGGTCCTACGAGCAGTACTTC
many	TRBV7-2	TRBD1	TRBJ2-1	CAIRRGQDNEQFF	TGTGCCATACGAAGGGGGCAGGACAATGAGCAGTTCTTC
many	TRBV6-6	TRBD2	TRBJ2-1	CASSRTSGQTGEQFF	TGTGCCAGCAGTAGGACTAGCGGGCAGACGGGTGAGCAGTTCTTC
many	TRBV7-9	-	TRBJ1-2	CASSYNYGYTF	TGTGCCAGCAGCTATAACTATGGCTACACCTTC
-	TRBV3-1	-	TRBJ2-3	CASSLLSVTDTQYF	TGTGCCAGCAGCCTCCTCAGCGTTACAGATACGCAGTATTTT
-	TRBV20-1	TRBD2	TRBJ2-3	CSPLLPSAGGTDTQYF	TGCAGTCCCCTCTTACCTTCAGCGGGAGGCACAGATACGCAGTATTTT
-	TRBV20-1	TRBD1	TRBJ1-2	CSATRQGGYGYTF	TGCAGTGCCACCCGACAGGGAGGCTATGGCTACACCTTC
many	TRBV29-1	TRBD1	TRBJ2-1	CSVVMDRGHNEQFF	TGCAGCGTTGTAATGGACAGGGGGCACAATGAGCAGTTCTTC
many	TRBV20-1	TRBD1	TRBJ1-2	CSLQSVGTGNYGYTF	TGCAGTTTACAGAGTGTCGGGACAGGGAACTATGGCTACACCTTC
few	TRBV12-3/TRBV12-4	-	TRBJ1-3	CASSFDSLGNTIYF	TGTGCCAGCAGTTTCGACAGCCTTGGAAACACCATATATTTT
-	TRBV3-1	-	TRBJ2-5	CASSQDQTGQETQYF	TGTGCCAGCAGCCAAGACCAGACAGGTCAAGAGACCCAGTACTTC
-	TRBV24-1	-	TRBJ2-1	CATSDLGGDPNNEQFF	TGTGCCACCAGTGATTTGGGAGGGGACCCTAACAATGAGCAGTTCTTC
-	TRBV10-3	-	TRBJ2-2	CAIRDENTGELFF	TGTGCCATCAGGGACGAGAACACCGGGGAGCTGTTTTTT
-	TRBV2	-	TRBJ1-3	CASSDTGTGNTIYF	TGTGCCAGCAGTGACACAGGGACTGGAAACACCATATATTTT
-	TRBV5-1	TRBD2	TRBJ2-1	CASSFSGADNEQFF	TGCGCCAGCAGCTTTAGCGGGGCGGACAATGAGCAGTTCTTC
-	TRBV20-1	-	TRBJ2-7	CSAPRKSGFAYEQYF	TGCAGTGCTCCGCGAAAGAGCGGGTTCGCCTACGAGCAGTACTTC
-	TRBV3-1	TRBD2	TRBJ2-2	CASSRGTSGNTGELFF	TGTGCCAGCAGCCGCGGGACTAGCGGGAACACCGGGGAGCTGTTTTTT
many	TRBV7-2	TRBD2	TRBJ2-1	CASSVRYQIAGVGEQFF	TGTGCCAGCAGCGTACGCTATCAAATAGCGGGAGTTGGTGAGCAGTTCTTC
-	TRBV20-1	-	TRBJ2-3	CSARTVGTDTQYF	TGCAGTGCTAGGACTGTGGGCACAGATACGCAGTATTTT
-	TRBV18	-	TRBJ1-2	CASSLRQSYGYTF	TGTGCCAGCTCTCTGCGACAGTCCTATGGCTACACCTTC
many	TRBV7-2	TRBD1	TRBJ2-5	CASSLARTGGETQYF	TGCGCCAGCAGCTTGGCCCGGACAGGGGGAGAGACCCAGTACTTC
-	TRBV4-3	-	TRBJ1-1	CASSQDTGGGTEAFF	TGCGCCAGCAGCCAAGATACGGGGGGCGGGACTGAAGCTTTCTTT
few	TRBV18	TRBD2	TRBJ2-7	CASSPRAREDEQYF	TGTGCCAGCTCACCACGTGCGCGGGAGGACGAGCAGTACTTC
few	TRBV4-1	TRBD1	TRBJ1-1	CASSQQTGREDTEAFF	TGCGCCAGCAGCCAACAGACAGGGAGGGAGGACACTGAAGCTTTCTTT
many	TRBV12-3/TRBV12-4	TRBD2	TRBJ2-1	CASRRTSGTVEQFF	TGTGCCAGCAGGCGGACTAGCGGGACTGTTGAGCAGTTCTTC
few	TRBV10-3	TRBD1	TRBJ2-2	CAISVGQGVKSGELFF	TGTGCCATCAGTGTGGGACAGGGTGTAAAGTCCGGGGAGCTGTTTTTT
few	TRBV2	TRBD1	TRBJ1-2	CASREAVGQTYGYTF	TGTGCCAGCAGGGAAGCGGTGGGACAGACCTATGGCTACACCTTC
few	TRBV24-1	TRBD1	TRBJ2-7	CATSDLGTGGYEQYF	TGTGCCACCAGTGATTTGGGGACAGGGGGCTACGAGCAGTACTTC
few	TRBV7-3	TRBD1	TRBJ1-1	CASSLTGLAEAFF	TGTGCCAGCAGCTTGACAGGGCTGGCTGAAGCTTTCTTT
-	TRBV20-1	-	TRBJ2-7	CSARDPYGGATYEQYF	TGCAGTGCTAGAGACCCATATGGGGGAGCCACCTACGAGCAGTACTTC
few	TRBV18	-	TRBJ1-2	CASSPLAGDTGGYTF	TGTGCCAGCTCACCACTAGCCGGAGACACGGGTGGCTACACCTTC
many	TRBV20-1	TRBD1	TRBJ2-7	CSATSRDRGGYEQYF	TGCAGTGCTACAAGCCGGGACAGGGGTGGCTACGAGCAGTACTTC
few	TRBV27	TRBD2	TRBJ2-3	CASSRRELGTDTQYF	TGTGCCAGCAGTCGGCGGGAGTTGGGCACAGATACGCAGTATTTT